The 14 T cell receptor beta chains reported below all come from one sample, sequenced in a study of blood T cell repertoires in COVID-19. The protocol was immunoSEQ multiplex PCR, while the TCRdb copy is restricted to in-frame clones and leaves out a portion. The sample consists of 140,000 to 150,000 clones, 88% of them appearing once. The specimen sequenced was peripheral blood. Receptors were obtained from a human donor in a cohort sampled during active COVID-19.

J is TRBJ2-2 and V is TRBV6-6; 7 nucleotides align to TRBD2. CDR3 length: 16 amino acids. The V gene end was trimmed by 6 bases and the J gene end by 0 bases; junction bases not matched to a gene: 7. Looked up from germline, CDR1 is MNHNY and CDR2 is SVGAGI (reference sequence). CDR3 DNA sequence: TGTGCCAGCAGCCTCAAAGGACTAGCGAACACCGGGGAGCTGTTTTTT. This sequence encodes CASSLKGLANTGELFF.

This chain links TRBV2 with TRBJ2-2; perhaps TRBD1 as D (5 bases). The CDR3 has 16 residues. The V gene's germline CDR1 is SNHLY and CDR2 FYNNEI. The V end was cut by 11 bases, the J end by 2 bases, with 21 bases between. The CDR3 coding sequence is TGTGCCGTGTTGGGAAGGGGCTCCTTTAACACCGGGGAGCTGTTTTTT. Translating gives CAVLGRGSFNTGELFF.

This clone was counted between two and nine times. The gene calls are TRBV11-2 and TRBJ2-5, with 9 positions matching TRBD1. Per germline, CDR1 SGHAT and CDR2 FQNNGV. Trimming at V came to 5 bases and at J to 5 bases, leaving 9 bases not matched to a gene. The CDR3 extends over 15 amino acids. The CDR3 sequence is CASSTYRGRKETQYF. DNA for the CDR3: TGTGCCAGCAGCACCTACAGGGGGCGGAAGGAGACCCAGTACTTC.

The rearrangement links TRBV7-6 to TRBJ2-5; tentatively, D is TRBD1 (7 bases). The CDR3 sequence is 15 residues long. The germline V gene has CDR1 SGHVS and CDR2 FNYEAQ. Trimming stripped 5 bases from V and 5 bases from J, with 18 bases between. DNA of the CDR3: TGTGCCAGCAGCCGAACCGACAGGGCGGGGGAGACCCAGTACTTC. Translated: CASSRTDRAGETQYF.

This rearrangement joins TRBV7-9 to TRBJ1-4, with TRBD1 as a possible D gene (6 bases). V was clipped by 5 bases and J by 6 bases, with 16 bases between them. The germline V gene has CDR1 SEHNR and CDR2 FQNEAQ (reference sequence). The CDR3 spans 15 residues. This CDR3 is CASSLTPGQHEKLFF. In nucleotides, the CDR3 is TGTGCCAGCAGCCTAACGCCTGGACAGCATGAAAAACTGTTTTTT.

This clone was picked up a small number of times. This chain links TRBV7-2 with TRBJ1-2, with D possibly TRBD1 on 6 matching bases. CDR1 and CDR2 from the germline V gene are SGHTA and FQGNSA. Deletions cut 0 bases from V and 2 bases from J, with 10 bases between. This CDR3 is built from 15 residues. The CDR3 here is CASSLAPGVNYGYTF. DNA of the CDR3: TGTGCCAGCAGCTTAGCCCCAGGGGTCAACTATGGCTACACCTTC.

In DNA form, the CDR3 reads TGTGCCAGCAGCCCCAGGCGGGCAGGTGGAGATACGCAGTATTTT. It codes for CASSPRRAGGDTQYF. The chain couples TRBV6-2 or TRBV6-3 to TRBJ2-3, with a possible D match to TRBD2 (5 bases). Germline lookup yields CDR1 MNHEY and CDR2 SVGEGT. The CDR3 loop spans 15 amino acids. V was cut by 6 bases and J by 5 bases, with 18 bases left in between.

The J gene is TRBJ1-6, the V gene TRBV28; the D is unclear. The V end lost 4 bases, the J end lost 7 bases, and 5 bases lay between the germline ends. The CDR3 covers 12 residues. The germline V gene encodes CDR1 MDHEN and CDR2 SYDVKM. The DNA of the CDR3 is TGTGCCAGCAGTTCTAGCAATTCACCCCTCCACTTT. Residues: CASSSSNSPLHF.

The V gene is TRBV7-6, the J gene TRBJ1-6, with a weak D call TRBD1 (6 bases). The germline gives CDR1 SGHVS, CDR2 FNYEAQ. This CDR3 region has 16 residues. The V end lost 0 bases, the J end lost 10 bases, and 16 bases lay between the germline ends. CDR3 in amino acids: CASSLAIGGGGSPLHF. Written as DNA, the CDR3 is TGTGCCAGCAGCTTAGCGATTGGGGGGGGCGGCTCACCCCTCCACTTT.

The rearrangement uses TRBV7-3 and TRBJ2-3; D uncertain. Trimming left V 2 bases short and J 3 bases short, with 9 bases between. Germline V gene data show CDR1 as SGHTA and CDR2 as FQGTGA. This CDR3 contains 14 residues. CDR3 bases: TGTGCCAGCAGCTTAGCATCTGCGACAGATACGCAGTATTTT. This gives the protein CASSLASATDTQYF.

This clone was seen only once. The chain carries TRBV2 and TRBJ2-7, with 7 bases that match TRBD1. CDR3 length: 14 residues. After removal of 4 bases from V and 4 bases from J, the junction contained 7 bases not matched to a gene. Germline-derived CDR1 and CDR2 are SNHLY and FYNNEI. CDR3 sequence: CASSAGTEAYEQYF. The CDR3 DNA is TGTGCCAGCAGTGCCGGGACAGAAGCTTACGAGCAGTACTTC.

In DNA form, the CDR3 reads TGTGCCAGCAGCCAAGTATACCGAATTGGACAGGGTGGAGGCGGCTACACCTTC. Protein product: CASSQVYRIGQGGGGYTF. This sequence joins TRBV3-1 (or the pseudogene TRBV3-2) and TRBJ1-2; 8 positions match TRBD1. The CDR3 consists of 18 residues. V trimming: 1 base; J trimming: 8 bases; junction bases outside the gene matches: 18. Germline V gene lookup returns CDR1 LGHDT and CDR2 YNNKEL (reference sequence).

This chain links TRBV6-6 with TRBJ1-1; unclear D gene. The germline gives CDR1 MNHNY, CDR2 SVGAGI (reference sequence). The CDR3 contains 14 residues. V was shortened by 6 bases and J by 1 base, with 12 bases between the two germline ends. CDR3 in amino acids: CASSVEGPNTEAFF. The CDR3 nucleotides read TGTGCCAGCAGCGTAGAGGGCCCGAACACTGAAGCTTTCTTT.

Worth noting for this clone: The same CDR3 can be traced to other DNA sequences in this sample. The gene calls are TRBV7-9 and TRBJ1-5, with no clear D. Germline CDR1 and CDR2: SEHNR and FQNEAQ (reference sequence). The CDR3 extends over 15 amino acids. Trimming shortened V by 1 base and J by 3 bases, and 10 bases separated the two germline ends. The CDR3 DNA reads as TGTGCCAGCAGCTTAGGCCCAGGATTCAATCAGCCCCAGCATTTT. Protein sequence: CASSLGPGFNQPQHF.